The rows below give T cell receptor beta chains drawn from one sample of a study of human T cells and chemical hapten exposure. TCRdb redid the calling of the RACE reads with MiXCR, one entry per CDR3 protein. The top ten clones hold roughly 13% of a sample with roughly 42,000 distinct CDR3 sequences, more than 9% of them seen once. The specimen was whole blood, collected in connection with sensitization to the hapten diphenylcyclopropenone (DPC). These receptors were taken from a woman aged 25 to 39 with alopecia areata. Some clones in this sample may be carry-over from other donors' samples. Each CDR3 is given with its conserved first and last residue. The D gene is left open where the match is weak. Expanded clones are given a class, and other clones once, few, many or no size at all.

J gene,clone size,V gene,D gene,CDR3 DNA,CDR3 protein
TRBJ2-1,-,TRBV4-1,-,TGCGCCAGCAGCCAAGTTGGGGGGAATGAGCAGTTCTTC,CASSQVGGNEQFF
TRBJ2-3,-,TRBV30,-,TGTGCCTGGAGCCCCGGCACAGATACGCAGTATTTT,CAWSPGTDTQYF
TRBJ1-5,few,TRBV20-1,-,TGCAGTGCTGAAGTCGACAGGATGGGCAATCAGCCCCAGCATTTT,CSAEVDRMGNQPQHF
TRBJ1-4,many,TRBV4-2,TRBD1,TGTGCCAGCAGCCGACAGGGGTCCGGTGAAAAACTGTTTTTT,CASSRQGSGEKLFF
TRBJ1-1,few,TRBV5-1,-,TGCGCCAGCAGCTTGGCGATGGGCTCGAACACTGAAGCTTTCTTT,CASSLAMGSNTEAFF
TRBJ2-6,few,TRBV14,-,TGTGCCAGCAGCCAAGCAGGAGCCCCAGGCGTCCTGACTTTC,CASSQAGAPGVLTF
TRBJ1-6,-,TRBV7-8,-,TGTGCCAGCAGCGCAACGGGTATAAGGTCACCCCTCCACTTT,CASSATGIRSPLHF
TRBJ1-5,-,TRBV2,-,TGTGCCAGCAGTGAGTGGGGGGCTGGCAATCAGCCCCAGCATTTT,CASSEWGAGNQPQHF
TRBJ2-2,many,TRBV2,TRBD1,TGTGCCAGCAGTGAAGAATGGACAGGAGCCGGGGAGCTGTTTTTT,CASSEEWTGAGELFF
TRBJ2-5,-,TRBV5-4,-,TGTGCCAGCAGCTTTTGGACGGAACAAGAGACCCAGTACTTC,CASSFWTEQETQYF
TRBJ2-5,-,TRBV29-1,TRBD2,TGCAGCGTTGATCCAGCGGGGGCGGAGACCCAGTACTTC,CSVDPAGAETQYF
TRBJ2-7,few,TRBV6-6,-,TGTGCCAGCAGCGACGGAGCTTCGGGCGAGCAGTACTTC,CASSDGASGEQYF
TRBJ2-2,-,TRBV28,-,TGTGCCAGCATGCGGGGGAACACCGGGGAGCTGTTTTTT,CASMRGNTGELFF
TRBJ2-5,-,TRBV3-1,-,TGTGCCAGCAGCCAAGATTTTGCAGCCCAAGAGACCCAGTACTTC,CASSQDFAAQETQYF
TRBJ2-2,many,TRBV7-9,-,TGTGCCAGCAGCCCGGACTTGTCGCTAGACTCCGGGGAGCTGTTTTTT,CASSPDLSLDSGELFF
TRBJ2-3,-,TRBV10-3,-,TGTGCCATCAGTGAGGCCCCCCCTTGGGACAGCACAGATACGCAGTATTTT,CAISEAPPWDSTDTQYF
TRBJ1-1,-,TRBV7-2,TRBD1,TGTGCCAGCAGCTTGGACAGGGGCAACACTGAAGCTTTCTTT,CASSLDRGNTEAFF
TRBJ1-4,few,TRBV6-6,TRBD1,TGTGCCAGCAGTCCCCGGGACAGAAGAAATGAAAAACTGTTTTTT,CASSPRDRRNEKLFF
TRBJ2-7,many,TRBV28,-,TGTGCCAGCAGTCCCGAGAGTCCCTACGAGCAGTACTTC,CASSPESPYEQYF
TRBJ2-5,-,TRBV29-1,TRBD2,TGCAGCGCGTGGACTAGCGGGGGACAAGAGACCCAGTACTTC,CSAWTSGGQETQYF
TRBJ1-6,few,TRBV13,TRBD1,TGTGCCAGCAGCCCAGGGGGCGACGGTTCACCCCTCCACTTT,CASSPGGDGSPLHF
TRBJ1-3,-,TRBV12-3/TRBV12-4,-,TGTGCCAGCAGTTTAGCCGCCTGGGCACAGGCAGATGGAAACACCATATATTTT,CASSLAAWAQADGNTIYF
TRBJ2-1,-,TRBV7-2,-,TGTGCCAGCAGCATAATAGGGTATGAGCAGTTCTTC,CASSIIGYEQFF
TRBJ2-3,-,TRBV5-6,TRBD1,TGTGCCAGCAGCGTCGCAGGGGGCATTTCAGATACGCAGTATTTT,CASSVAGGISDTQYF
TRBJ1-2,many,TRBV5-5,-,TGTGCCAGCAAGGCTCGGGGGGAACTACTTTATGGCTACACCTTC,CASKARGELLYGYTF
TRBJ2-7,-,TRBV5-1,TRBD2,TGCGCCAGCAGCTCTAGCGGGGGGGCCAACGAGCAGTACTTC,CASSSSGGANEQYF
TRBJ2-5,few,TRBV29-1,TRBD1,TGCAGCGTTGGGGGCCCCGGGACAGGGTCGGGAGAGACCCAGTACTTC,CSVGGPGTGSGETQYF
TRBJ2-3,-,TRBV12-3/TRBV12-4,-,TGTGCCAGCAGTTTTTCTACAGGAAGCACAGATACGCAGTATTTT,CASSFSTGSTDTQYF
TRBJ1-5,many,TRBV30,-,TGTGCCTGGAGCCCGGGCAGCAATCAGCCCCAGCATTTT,CAWSPGSNQPQHF
TRBJ1-2,-,TRBV5-1,TRBD1,TGCGCCAGCAGCCCTCAAGCGGGACAGGGTCATGGCTACACCTTC,CASSPQAGQGHGYTF
TRBJ1-3,few,TRBV5-1,-,TGCGCCAGCAGCTCTAACAGGGCACTCGGAAACACCATATATTTT,CASSSNRALGNTIYF
TRBJ2-2,-,TRBV6-2/TRBV6-3,TRBD2,TGTGCCAGCAGTTACTTGCTTCTAGCGGGGTATTCCACCGGGGAGCTGTTTTTT,CASSYLLLAGYSTGELFF
TRBJ2-2,many,TRBV7-2,-,TGTGCCAGCAGCTTAGTCAGCCAGGGTGGCCTGTTTTTT,CASSLVSQGGLFF
TRBJ2-7,few,TRBV29-1,-,TGCAGCGTCCGGACGGAGAACTCCTACGAGCAGTACTTC,CSVRTENSYEQYF
TRBJ2-3,few,TRBV12-3/TRBV12-4,-,TGTGCCAGCAGCCCACAGGGTTATACGCAGTATTTT,CASSPQGYTQYF
TRBJ1-2,few,TRBV20-1,-,TGCAGTGCTAGTCGGCAGGCTAACTATGGCTACACCTTC,CSASRQANYGYTF
TRBJ2-7,few,TRBV28,-,TGTGCCAGCAAGAAACAGACCTACGAGCAGTACTTC,CASKKQTYEQYF
TRBJ2-2,-,TRBV30,TRBD2,TGTGCCTGGGATAGCGGGTTAGCCACCGGGGAGCTGTTTTTT,CAWDSGLATGELFF
TRBJ2-3,many,TRBV4-1,-,TGCGCCAGCAGCCAAGAATGGACTAGCACAGATACGCAGTATTTT,CASSQEWTSTDTQYF
TRBJ2-3,many,TRBV6-6,-,TGTGCCAGCAGTTACCCCCAGGGGAAAACAGATACGCAGTATTTT,CASSYPQGKTDTQYF
TRBJ2-3,many,TRBV5-1,-,TGCGCCAGCAGCCCAGGGACAAACCCCTCCACAGATACGCAGTATTTT,CASSPGTNPSTDTQYF
TRBJ1-6,-,TRBV5-1,-,TGCGCCAGCAAGGGCTCGGATAATTCACCCCTCCACTTT,CASKGSDNSPLHF
TRBJ1-2,few,TRBV6-2/TRBV6-3,-,TGTGCCAGCAGTTACGCGTCAAACTATGGCTACACCTTC,CASSYASNYGYTF
TRBJ1-1,-,TRBV19,TRBD1,TGTGCCAGTAGTATTGGAGGACAGGGGGCAGGAACTGAAGCTTTCTTT,CASSIGGQGAGTEAFF
TRBJ2-7,many,TRBV7-6,TRBD1,TGTGCCAGCAGTCTAAAGGAGGAGGGGACAGGGGCCTACGAGCAGTACTTC,CASSLKEEGTGAYEQYF
TRBJ2-6,few,TRBV5-6,TRBD1,TGTGCCAGCAGCCTAATGACAGGGGGCCTCGGTGGGGCCAACGTCCTGACTTTC,CASSLMTGGLGGANVLTF
TRBJ1-5,many,TRBV19,-,TGTGCCAGTAGTAGGGCTGCCAATCAGCCCCAGCATTTT,CASSRAANQPQHF
TRBJ2-4,many,TRBV20-1,TRBD1,TGCAGTGCTAGGCCGGACAGGGCCAAAAACATTCAGTACTTC,CSARPDRAKNIQYF
TRBJ1-1,few,TRBV27,-,TGTGCCAGCAGTTTACGGGGTCAGTACACTGAAGCTTTCTTT,CASSLRGQYTEAFF
TRBJ2-7,-,TRBV4-3,-,TGCGCCAGCAGCCAAGATCGCAGGTTCGAGCAGTACTTC,CASSQDRRFEQYF
TRBJ2-7,few,TRBV7-9,TRBD2,TGTGCCAGCAGCTTAGCCGGGACTAGCGGGTCCTACGAGCAGTACTTC,CASSLAGTSGSYEQYF
TRBJ1-5,few,TRBV7-9,-,TGTGCCAGCAGCTTAGGAGTGGGAGCCAATCAGCCCCAGCATTTT,CASSLGVGANQPQHF